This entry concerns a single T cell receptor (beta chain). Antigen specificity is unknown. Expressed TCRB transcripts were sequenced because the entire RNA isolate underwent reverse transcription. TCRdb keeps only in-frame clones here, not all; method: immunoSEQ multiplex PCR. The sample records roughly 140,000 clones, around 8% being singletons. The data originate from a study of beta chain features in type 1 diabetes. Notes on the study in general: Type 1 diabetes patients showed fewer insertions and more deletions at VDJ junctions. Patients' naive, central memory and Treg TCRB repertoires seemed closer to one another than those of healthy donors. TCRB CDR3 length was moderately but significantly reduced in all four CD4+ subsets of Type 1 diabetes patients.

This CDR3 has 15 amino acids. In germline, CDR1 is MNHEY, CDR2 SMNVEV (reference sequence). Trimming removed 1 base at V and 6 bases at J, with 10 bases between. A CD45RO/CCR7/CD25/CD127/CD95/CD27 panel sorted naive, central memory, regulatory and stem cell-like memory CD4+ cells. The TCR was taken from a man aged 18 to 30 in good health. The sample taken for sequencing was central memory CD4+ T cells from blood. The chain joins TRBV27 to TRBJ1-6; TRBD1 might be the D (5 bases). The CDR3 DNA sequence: TGTGCCAGCAGTTTATTGCCAGGGCTTAATTCACCCCTCCACTTT. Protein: CASSLLPGLNSPLHF.